The clone carrying this TCR beta chain was seen once. This specimen belongs to a study of blood T cell repertoires in COVID-19. Study information: From T cells, B-cell-depleted T cells, or PBMCs came the material, which was cDNA or gDNA.

The CDR3 spans 16 residues. Germline assignment: CDR1 MNHEY and CDR2 SVGEGT. V lost 2 bases, J lost 2 bases, and 16 bases lay in between. Method: immunoSEQ multiplex PCR; TCRdb's copy keeps in-frame clones and lacks some. The profile shows around 180,000 clones, roughly 90% of them singletons. Sequencing was done on a sample of peripheral blood. J is TRBJ2-7 and V is TRBV6-2 or TRBV6-3; TRBD2 might be the D (6 bases). The receptor comes from a man between 65 and 85 years old with active or convalescent COVID-19. The CDR3 here is CASSYAREFLPYEQYF. CDR3 in DNA: TGTGCCAGCAGTTACGCCCGGGAGTTCCTTCCCTACGAGCAGTACTTC.